The entry below gives a single T cell receptor beta chain sequence along with its context. Its antigen is as yet unknown. The table came from immunoSEQ multiplex PCR; TCRdb's copy has only in-frame clones and leaves some out. Of 65,000 or so clones in the sample, around 81% were seen once. This sample is part of a study of T cells in localized non-small cell lung cancer. There are 16 residues in the CDR3. The V gene's germline CDR1 is SGHNT and CDR2 YYREEE (reference sequence). V was clipped by 2 bases and J by 1 base, with 14 bases between them. Regarding the study as a whole: Uninvolved adjacent lung had more T cell clonality than any other tissue, topping tumor. Higher adjacent-lung clonality was associated with shorter survival. Sequencing was restricted to one tumor region; therefore, heterogeneity remains possible. Adjacent lung tissue had a median around 50 of the top 100 clones found in the tumor.

This specimen was PBMCs, taken before any cancer treatment. V gene TRBV5-4 combines with J gene TRBJ2-3; D may be TRBD1 (5 bases). The TCR was taken from a man aged 40 to 75 with stage II lung adenocarcinoma. DNA of the CDR3: TGTGCCAGCAGCTTTAAAGGGGCCGTTGGCACAGATACGCAGTATTTT. Amino acid sequence: CASSFKGAVGTDTQYF.